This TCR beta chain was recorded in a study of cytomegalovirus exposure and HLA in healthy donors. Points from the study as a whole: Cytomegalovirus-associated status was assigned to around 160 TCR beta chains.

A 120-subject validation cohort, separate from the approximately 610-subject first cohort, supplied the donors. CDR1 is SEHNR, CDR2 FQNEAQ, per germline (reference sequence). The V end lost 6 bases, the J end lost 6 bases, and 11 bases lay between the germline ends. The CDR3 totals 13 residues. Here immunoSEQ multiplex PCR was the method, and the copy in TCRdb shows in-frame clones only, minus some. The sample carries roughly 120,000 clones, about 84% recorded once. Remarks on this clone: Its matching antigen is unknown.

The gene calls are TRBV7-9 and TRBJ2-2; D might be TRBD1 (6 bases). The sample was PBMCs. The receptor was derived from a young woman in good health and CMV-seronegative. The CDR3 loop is CASRSRGPGELFF. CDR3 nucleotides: TGTGCCAGCAGGTCCAGGGGTCCCGGGGAGCTGTTTTTT. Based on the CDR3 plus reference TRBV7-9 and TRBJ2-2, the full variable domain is DTGVSQNPRHKITKRGQNVTFRCDPISEHNRLYWYRQTLGQGPEFLTYFQNEAQLEKSRLLSDRFSAERPKGSFSTLEIQRTEQGDSAMYLCASRSRGPGELFFGEGSRLTVL.